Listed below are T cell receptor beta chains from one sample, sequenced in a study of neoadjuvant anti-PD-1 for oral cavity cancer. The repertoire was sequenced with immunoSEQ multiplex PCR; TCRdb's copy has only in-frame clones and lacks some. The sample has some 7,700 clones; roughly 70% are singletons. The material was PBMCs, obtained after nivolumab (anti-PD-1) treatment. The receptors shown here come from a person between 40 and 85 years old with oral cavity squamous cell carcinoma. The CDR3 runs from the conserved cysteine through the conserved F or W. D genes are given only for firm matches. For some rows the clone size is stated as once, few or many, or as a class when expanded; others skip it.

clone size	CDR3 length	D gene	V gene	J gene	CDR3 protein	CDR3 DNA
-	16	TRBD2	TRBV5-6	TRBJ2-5	CASSPGLAGALETQYF	TGTGCCAGCAGCCCTGGACTAGCGGGAGCTCTGGAGACCCAGTACTTC
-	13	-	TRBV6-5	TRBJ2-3	CASSSTPADTQYF	TGTGCCAGCAGTTCGACTCCCGCAGATACGCAGTATTTT
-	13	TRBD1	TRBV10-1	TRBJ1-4	CASSDRVGGKLFF	TGCGCCAGCAGCGACAGGGTTGGGGGAAAACTGTTTTTT
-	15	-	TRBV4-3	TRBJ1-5	CASSLNRDSNQPQHF	TGCGCCAGCAGCCTGAACAGGGATAGCAATCAGCCCCAGCATTTT
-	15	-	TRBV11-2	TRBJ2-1	CASSSRVISSNEQFF	TGTGCCAGCAGCTCCAGGGTTATCAGCAGCAATGAGCAGTTCTTC
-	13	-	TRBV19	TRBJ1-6	CASSINLRGPLHF	TGTGCCAGTAGTATTAATTTGAGGGGACCCCTCCACTTT
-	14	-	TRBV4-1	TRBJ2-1	CASSHTGDGNEQFF	TGCGCCAGCAGCCATACGGGGGATGGCAATGAGCAGTTCTTC
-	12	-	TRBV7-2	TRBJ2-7	CASSSVTYEQYF	TGTGCCAGCAGCTCGGTGACTTACGAGCAGTACTTC
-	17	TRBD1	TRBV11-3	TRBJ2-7	CASSLGAGQAETYEQYF	TGTGCCAGCAGCTTAGGCGCGGGACAGGCCGAAACCTACGAGCAGTACTTC
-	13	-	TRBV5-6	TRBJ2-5	CASSFNFAETQYF	TGTGCCAGCAGCTTCAACTTTGCCGAGACCCAGTACTTC
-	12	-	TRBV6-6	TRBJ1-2	CASNGGDYGYTF	TGTGCCAGCAATGGGGGCGACTATGGCTACACCTTC
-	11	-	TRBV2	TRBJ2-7	CASRDRYEQYF	TGTGCCAGCAGGGACAGATACGAGCAGTACTTC
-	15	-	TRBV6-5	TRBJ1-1	CASSYSNRVRTEAFF	TGTGCCAGCAGTTACTCGAACAGGGTGAGAACTGAAGCTTTCTTT
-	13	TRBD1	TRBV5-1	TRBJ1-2	CASSLDRGLGYTF	TGCGCCAGCAGCTTGGACAGGGGTCTCGGCTACACCTTC
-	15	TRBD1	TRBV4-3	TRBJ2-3	CASSQRQGRTDTQYF	TGCGCCAGCAGCCAACGACAGGGACGGACAGATACGCAGTATTTT
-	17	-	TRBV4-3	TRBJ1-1	CASRLIAFRAGNTEAFF	TGCGCCAGCAGGCTAATCGCATTCAGGGCGGGGAACACTGAAGCTTTCTTT
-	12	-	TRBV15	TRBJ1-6	CATGRDNSPLHF	TGTGCCACGGGACGGGATAATTCACCCCTCCACTTT
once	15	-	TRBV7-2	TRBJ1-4	CASSLGPLDNEKLFF	TGTGCCAGCAGCTTAGGACCGCTAGATAATGAAAAACTGTTTTTT
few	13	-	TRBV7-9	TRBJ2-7	CASSLTIKYEQYF	TGTGCCAGCAGCTTAACGATTAAGTACGAGCAGTACTTC
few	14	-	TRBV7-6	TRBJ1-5	CASSYGRGNQPQHF	TGTGCCAGCAGCTACGGACGGGGCAATCAGCCCCAGCATTTT
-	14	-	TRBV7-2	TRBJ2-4	CASSLNPPWDIQYF	TGTGCCAGCAGCTTAAACCCCCCCTGGGACATTCAGTACTTC
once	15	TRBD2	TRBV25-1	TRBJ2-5	CASGSGLAGVETQYF	TGTGCCAGCGGTTCCGGACTAGCGGGGGTAGAGACCCAGTACTTC
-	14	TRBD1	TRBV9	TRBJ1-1	CASSDGQGGPEAFF	TGTGCCAGCAGCGACGGACAGGGGGGTCCTGAAGCTTTCTTT
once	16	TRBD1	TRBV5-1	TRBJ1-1	CASSSPRTGDNTEAFF	TGCGCCAGCAGCTCCCCCCGGACAGGGGATAACACTGAAGCTTTCTTT
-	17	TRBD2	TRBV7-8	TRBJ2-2	CASSFRFGLAGAGELFF	TGTGCCAGCAGCTTTCGTTTTGGACTAGCGGGGGCCGGGGAGCTGTTTTTT
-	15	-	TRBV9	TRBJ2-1	CASSVFTGLQYEQFF	TGTGCCAGCAGCGTATTTACGGGCTTACAATATGAGCAGTTCTTC
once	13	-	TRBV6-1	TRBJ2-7	CASSLTAADEQYF	TGTGCCAGCAGCCTGACAGCCGCCGACGAGCAGTACTTC
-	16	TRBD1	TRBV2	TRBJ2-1	CASSTGTASSYNEQFF	TGTGCCAGCAGCACGGGGACAGCTAGCTCCTACAATGAGCAGTTCTTC
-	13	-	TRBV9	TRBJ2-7	CASSVEGHYEQYF	TGTGCCAGCAGCGTAGAAGGTCACTACGAGCAGTACTTC
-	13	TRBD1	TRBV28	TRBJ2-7	CASSEGQGKVRYF	TGTGCCAGCTCAGAGGGACAGGGGAAGGTTAGGTACTTC
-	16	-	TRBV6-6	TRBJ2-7	CASSYSTAGAAYEQYF	TGTGCCAGCAGTTACTCGACGGCGGGGGCCGCCTACGAGCAGTACTTC
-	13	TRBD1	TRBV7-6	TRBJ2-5	CASSYRGRETQYF	TGTGCCAGCAGCTACAGGGGTCGTGAGACCCAGTACTTC
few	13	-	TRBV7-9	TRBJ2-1	CASSPGPYNEQFF	TGTGCCAGCAGCCCGGGACCTTACAATGAGCAGTTCTTC
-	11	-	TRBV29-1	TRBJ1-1	CSVDRSAEAFF	TGCAGCGTTGACAGGAGCGCTGAAGCTTTCTTT
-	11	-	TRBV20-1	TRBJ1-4	CSARGNEKLFF	TGCAGTGCCAGGGGTAATGAAAAACTGTTTTTT
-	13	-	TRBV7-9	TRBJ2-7	CASSPQSSYEQYF	TGTGCCAGCAGCCCACAGAGCTCCTACGAGCAGTACTTC
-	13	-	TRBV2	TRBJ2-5	CASSPRTQETQYF	TGTGCCAGCAGCCCCAGGACCCAAGAGACCCAGTACTTC
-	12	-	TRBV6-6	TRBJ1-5	CASSYSPQPQHF	TGTGCCAGCAGTTACTCACCCCAGCCCCAGCATTTT
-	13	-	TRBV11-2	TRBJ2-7	CASSRDTPYEQYF	TGTGCCAGCAGCAGGGATACTCCCTACGAGCAGTACTTC
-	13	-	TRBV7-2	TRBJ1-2	CASSLDPRRGYTF	TGTGCCAGCAGCTTAGATCCCCGGCGGGGCTACACCTTC
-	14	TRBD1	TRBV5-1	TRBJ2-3	CASSIGQGADTQYF	TGCGCCAGCAGCATAGGACAGGGGGCAGATACGCAGTATTTT
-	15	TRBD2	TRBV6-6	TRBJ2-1	CASSYSSSGGAEQFF	TGTGCCAGCAGTTACTCGTCTAGCGGGGGCGCGGAGCAGTTCTTC
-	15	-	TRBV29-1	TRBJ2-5	CSVVLTPGAQETQYF	TGCAGCGTTGTTCTGACACCGGGGGCCCAAGAGACCCAGTACTTC
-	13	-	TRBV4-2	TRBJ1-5	CASSQDWTKPQHF	TGTGCCAGCAGCCAAGACTGGACGAAGCCCCAGCATTTT
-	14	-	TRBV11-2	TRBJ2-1	CASSIPGTYNEQFF	TGTGCCAGCAGCATACCGGGCACTTACAATGAGCAGTTCTTC
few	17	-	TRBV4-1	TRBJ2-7	CASSLGTSSGTAYEQYF	TGCGCCAGCAGCCTAGGAACCTCGAGCGGGACAGCCTACGAGCAGTACTTC
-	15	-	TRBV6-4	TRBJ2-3	CASSESPGTTDTQYF	TGTGCCAGCAGTGAAAGCCCGGGGACCACAGATACGCAGTATTTT
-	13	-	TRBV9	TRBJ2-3	CASSVERRDTQYF	TGTGCCAGCAGCGTAGAACGTAGAGATACGCAGTATTTT
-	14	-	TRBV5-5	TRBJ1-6	CASSFLGDNSPLHF	TGTGCCAGCAGCTTTCTGGGGGATAATTCACCCCTCCACTTT
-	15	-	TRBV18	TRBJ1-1	CASSPAFIQNTEAFF	TGTGCCAGCTCACCCGCCTTCATCCAGAACACTGAAGCTTTCTTT
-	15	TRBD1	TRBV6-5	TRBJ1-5	CASRPTGGSGQPQHF	TGTGCCAGCAGGCCCACAGGGGGCTCGGGTCAGCCCCAGCATTTT
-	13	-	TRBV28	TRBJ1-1	CASSLGQPTEAFF	TGTGCCAGCAGTTTAGGACAGCCCACTGAAGCTTTCTTT
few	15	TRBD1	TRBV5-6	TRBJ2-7	CASSLAPGQRYEQYF	TGTGCCAGCAGCTTGGCCCCGGGACAGAGGTACGAGCAGTACTTC
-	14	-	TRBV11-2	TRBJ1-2	CASSPGRGLGGYTF	TGTGCCAGCAGCCCAGGTCGGGGGCTGGGAGGCTACACCTTC
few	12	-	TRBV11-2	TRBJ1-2	CASSQGDYGYTF	TGTGCCAGCAGCCAAGGGGACTATGGCTACACCTTC
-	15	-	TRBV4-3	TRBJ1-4	CASSQDRGENEKLFF	TGCGCCAGCAGCCAAGACAGGGGAGAAAATGAAAAACTGTTTTTT
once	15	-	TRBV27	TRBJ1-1	CASSRTGGRGTEAFF	TGTGCCAGCAGTCGGACCGGAGGACGAGGGACTGAAGCTTTCTTT